This entry lists 15 T cell receptor beta chains sequenced from one sample in a study of T cell responses to AZD1222 COVID-19 vaccine. Method: immunoSEQ multiplex PCR; TCRdb's copy keeps in-frame clones and lacks some. The sample lists 150,000 to 200,000 clones, approximately 92% seen once, with roughly 1.5% in the top ten. Material: peripheral blood, obtained on day 0 of AZD1222 vaccination. The receptors were sampled from an adult in good health.

This clone was observed a few times. The gene calls are TRBV4-2 and TRBJ2-1; 9 nucleotides match TRBD2. Germline CDR1 LGHNA, CDR2 YNFKEQ. V dropped 0 bases and J dropped 8; count of bases not matched to a gene: 8. The CDR3 contains 16 residues. CDR3: CASSQERTSAWYEQFF. The CDR3, as DNA: TGTGCCAGCAGCCAAGAGAGGACTAGCGCCTGGTATGAGCAGTTCTTC.

The V call is TRBV30, the J call TRBJ1-4, with D hard to call. The CDR3 is 14 amino acids. Deletions cut 3 bases from V and 7 bases from J, with 15 bases between. CDR1 and CDR2 (germline): GTSNPN, SVGIG (reference sequence). The CDR3 loop is CAWSPLASGEKLFF. DNA for the CDR3: TGTGCCTGGAGCCCGCTCGCCTCTGGTGAAAAACTGTTTTTT.

This chain links TRBV18 with TRBJ1-6, with unresolved D. CDR1 and CDR2 (germline): KGHSH, LQKENI. CDR3 length equals 16 residues. V was shortened by 6 bases and J by 13 bases, with 25 bases between the two germline ends. The CDR3 DNA sequence: TGTGCCAGCTCGCTTAAAAGCCTGGGAACGGTTACGCCCCTCCACTTT. The encoded protein is CASSLKSLGTVTPLHF.

The chain uses TRBV6-4 and TRBJ1-6; 8 bases line up with TRBD1. V trimming: 7 bases; J trimming: 2 bases; junction bases outside the gene matches: 7. CDR1 MRHNA and CDR2 SNTAGT come from the germline V gene. The CDR3 is 16 amino acids. In DNA form, the CDR3 reads TGTGCCAGCAACCGGACAGGGAGAACCTATAATTCACCCCTCCACTTT. It yields the protein CASNRTGRTYNSPLHF.

There are a few counts of this clone. The rearrangement links TRBV6-5 to TRBJ1-3; 10 bases are shared with TRBD1. Germline values: CDR1 MNHEY, CDR2 SVGAGI. The CDR3 totals 15 residues. V lost 6 bases and J lost 2; bases outside the gene matches: 4. CDR3 residues: CASRAGTGAGNTIYF. The CDR3 coding sequence is TGTGCCAGCAGAGCTGGGACAGGGGCTGGAAACACCATATATTTT.

V is TRBV19 and J is TRBJ1-6; perhaps TRBD1 as D (5 bases). CDR1 is LNHDA, CDR2 SQIVND, per germline (reference sequence). This CDR3 region has 15 residues. V was shortened by 4 bases and J by 10 bases, with 17 bases between the two germline ends. The CDR3 here is CASSTSGGGYSPLHF. DNA of the CDR3: TGTGCCAGTAGTACCTCAGGTGGGGGATACTCACCCCTCCACTTT.

J is TRBJ1-1 and V is TRBV30; D perhaps matches TRBD1 (6 bases). The germline V and J ends were trimmed by 3 bases and 11 bases, with 13 bases remaining between them. The germline V gene encodes CDR1 GTSNPN and CDR2 SVGIG (reference sequence). This CDR3 is built from 11 residues. The CDR3 loop reads CAWRTGGTAFF. CDR3 in DNA: TGTGCCTGGAGAACGGGGGGCACGGCTTTCTTT. The full variable domain, rest sourced from reference TRBV30 and TRBJ1-1, is SQTIHQWPATLVQPVGSPLSLECTVEGTSNPNLYWYRQAAGRGLQLLFYSVGIGQISSEVPQNLSASRPQDRQFILSSKKLLLSDSGFYLCAWRTGGTAFFGQGTRLTVV.

The chain carries TRBV10-2 and TRBJ1-1, with a weak D call TRBD1 (5 bases). Germline V gene lookup returns CDR1 WSHSY and CDR2 SAAADI. Between the trimmed V and J ends, which lost 5 bases and 0 bases, there was a span of 10 bases. The CDR3 is 14 amino acids. The CDR3 spells CASSSGTVNTEAFF. In nucleotides, the CDR3 is TGCGCCAGCAGTTCTGGGACCGTGAACACTGAAGCTTTCTTT.

This clone has more than one count but fewer than ten. The chain uses TRBV7-8 and TRBJ1-2; 7 positions agree with TRBD1. J gave up 8 bases and V 3 bases, and 9 bases lay outside the gene matches. The CDR3 runs 14 residues. Looked up from germline, CDR1 is SGHVS and CDR2 is FQNEAQ. CDR3 loop: CASSFRDRAGGYTF. Written as DNA, the CDR3 is TGTGCCAGCAGCTTCCGTGACAGGGCGGGAGGCTACACCTTC. Complete variable domain (other parts from reference TRBV7-8 and TRBJ1-2): GAGVSQSPRYKVAKRGQDVALRCDPISGHVSLFWYQQALGQGPEFLTYFQNEAQLDKSGLPSDRFFAERPEGSVSTLKIQRTQQEDSAVYLCASSFRDRAGGYTFGSGTRLTVV.

The rearrangement uses TRBV5-3 and TRBJ2-1; D not resolved. TRBV5-3 is given ORF status, its function remaining uncertain. The CDR3 extends over 14 amino acids. CDR3 nucleotides: TGTGACAACCGGGTCTCTAGCTCCTACAATGAGCAGTTCTTC. Its translation is CDNRVSSSYNEQFF.

The chain uses TRBV7-9 and TRBJ1-1, with a tentative D call TRBD1 (6 bases). Germline V gene lookup returns CDR1 SEHNR and CDR2 FQNEAQ (reference sequence). With 1 base removed from V and 0 bases from J, the gap between germline ends came to 12 bases. CDR3 length: 16 residues. This CDR3 is CASSLGGAQLNTEAFF. The DNA of the CDR3 is TGTGCCAGCAGCTTAGGGGGGGCACAGTTGAACACTGAAGCTTTCTTT.

The chain links TRBV7-2 to TRBJ2-3, with D possibly matching TRBD2 (5 bases). CDR3 size: 15 residues. V lost 4 bases and J 4 bases, leaving 15 bases between the germline ends. The germline gives CDR1 SGHTA, CDR2 FQGNSA. CDR3 sequence: CASSSRWIGADTQYF. The DNA of the CDR3 is TGTGCCAGCAGCTCCCGGTGGATCGGGGCAGATACGCAGTATTTT.

This rearrangement joins TRBV29-1 to TRBJ2-3; 9 bases fit TRBD1. The CDR3 covers 14 residues. CDR1 SQVTM and CDR2 ANQGSEA come from the germline V gene. With 6 bases clipped from V and 3 bases from J, the junction kept 7 bases outside the gene matches. The DNA for the CDR3 is TGCAGCGTCCTGGACAGGGGCAGGACAGATACGCAGTATTTT. Its protein product is CSVLDRGRTDTQYF.

The chain has TRBV4-1 and TRBJ1-2, with 10 positions matching TRBD1. The CDR3 runs 15 residues. From germline, CDR1 is MGHRA and CDR2 YSYEKL. J gave up 3 bases and V 4 bases, and 5 bases lay outside the gene matches. The CDR3 is CASSLRQGADYGYTF. In nucleotides, the CDR3 is TGCGCCAGCAGCCTCAGACAGGGGGCGGACTATGGCTACACCTTC.

The chain combines TRBV19 with TRBJ1-3; TRBD1 might be the D (5 bases). This CDR3 region has 14 residues. Germline-derived CDR1 and CDR2 are LNHDA and SQIVND (reference sequence). V was cut by 6 bases and J by 1 base, with 10 bases left in between. In DNA, the CDR3 is TGTGCCAGTAGGAACAGGCTTTCTGGAAACACCATATATTTT. It codes for CASRNRLSGNTIYF.